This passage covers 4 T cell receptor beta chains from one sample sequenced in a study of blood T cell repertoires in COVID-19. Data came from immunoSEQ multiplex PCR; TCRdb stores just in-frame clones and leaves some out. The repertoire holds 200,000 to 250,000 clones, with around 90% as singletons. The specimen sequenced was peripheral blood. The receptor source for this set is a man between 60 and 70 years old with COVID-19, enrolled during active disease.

This CDR3 reads CASREKKTGKDAFF. The CDR3 DNA reads as TGTGCCAGTAGAGAAAAAAAGACAGGGAAGGATGCTTTCTTT. The gene calls are TRBV19 and TRBJ1-1, with 7 positions matching TRBD1. The CDR3 has 14 amino acids. The ends lost 6 bases at V and 11 bases at J; junction bases unmatched: 15. Looked up from germline, CDR1 is LNHDA and CDR2 is SQIVND (reference sequence).

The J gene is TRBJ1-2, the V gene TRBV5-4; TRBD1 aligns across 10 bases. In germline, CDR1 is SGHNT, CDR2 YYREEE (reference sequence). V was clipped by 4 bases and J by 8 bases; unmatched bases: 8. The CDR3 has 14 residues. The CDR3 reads CASSLLRDRGGYTF. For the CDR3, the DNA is TGTGCCAGCAGCCTCCTCCGGGACAGGGGCGGCTACACCTTC.

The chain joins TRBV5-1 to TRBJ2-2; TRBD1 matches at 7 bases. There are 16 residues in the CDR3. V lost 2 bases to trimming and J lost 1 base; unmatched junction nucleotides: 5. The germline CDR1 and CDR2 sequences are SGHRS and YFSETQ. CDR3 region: CASSFTGDLNTGELFF. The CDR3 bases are TGCGCCAGCAGCTTCACAGGGGATCTGAACACCGGGGAGCTGTTTTTT.

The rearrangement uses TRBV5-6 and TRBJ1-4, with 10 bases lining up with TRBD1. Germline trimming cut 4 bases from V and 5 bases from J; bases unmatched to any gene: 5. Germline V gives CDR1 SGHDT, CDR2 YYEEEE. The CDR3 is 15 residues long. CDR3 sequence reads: CASSITDRGNEKLFF. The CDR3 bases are TGTGCCAGCAGCATCACGGACAGGGGGAATGAAAAACTGTTTTTT.